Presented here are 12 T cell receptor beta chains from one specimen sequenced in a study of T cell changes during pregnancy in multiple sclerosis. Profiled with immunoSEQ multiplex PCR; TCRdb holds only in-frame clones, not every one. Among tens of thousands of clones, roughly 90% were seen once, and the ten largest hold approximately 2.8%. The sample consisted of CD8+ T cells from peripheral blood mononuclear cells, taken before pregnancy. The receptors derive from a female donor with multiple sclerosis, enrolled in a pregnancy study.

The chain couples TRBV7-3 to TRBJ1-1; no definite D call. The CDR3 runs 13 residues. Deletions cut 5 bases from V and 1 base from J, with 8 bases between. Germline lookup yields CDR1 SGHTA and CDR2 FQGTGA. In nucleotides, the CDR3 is TGTGCCAGCAGCCCCCTAGGGAACACTGAAGCTTTCTTT. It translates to CASSPLGNTEAFF.

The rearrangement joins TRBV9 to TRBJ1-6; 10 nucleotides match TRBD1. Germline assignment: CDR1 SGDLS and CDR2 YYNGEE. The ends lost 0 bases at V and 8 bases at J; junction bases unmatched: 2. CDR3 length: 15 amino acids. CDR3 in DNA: TGTGCCAGCAGCGTAGCTGGGACAGGGGATTCACCCCTCCACTTT. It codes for CASSVAGTGDSPLHF.

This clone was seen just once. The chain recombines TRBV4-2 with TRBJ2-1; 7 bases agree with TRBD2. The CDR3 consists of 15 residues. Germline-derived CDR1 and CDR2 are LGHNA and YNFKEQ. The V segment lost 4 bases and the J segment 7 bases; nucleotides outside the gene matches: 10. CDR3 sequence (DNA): TGTGCCAGCAGCCCCCGACTAGCAGTCGAGAATGAGCAGTTCTTC. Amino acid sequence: CASSPRLAVENEQFF.

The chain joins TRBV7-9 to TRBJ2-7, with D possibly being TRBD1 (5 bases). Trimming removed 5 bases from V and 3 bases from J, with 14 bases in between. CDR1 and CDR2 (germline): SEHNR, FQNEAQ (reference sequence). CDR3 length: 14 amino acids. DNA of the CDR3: TGTGCCAGCAGCCCTCAGGGAAGCAACTACGAGCAGTACTTC. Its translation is CASSPQGSNYEQYF.

The CDR3 nucleotides read TGTGCCAGCAGCCCCAACGGGGGGGACATGAACACTGAAGCTTTCTTT. This translates into CASSPNGGDMNTEAFF. The V gene is TRBV14, the J gene TRBJ1-1; D possibly corresponds to TRBD1 (6 bases). V lost 4 bases, J lost 0 bases, and 15 bases lay in between. Germline values: CDR1 SGHDN, CDR2 FVKESK. CDR3 size: 16 residues.

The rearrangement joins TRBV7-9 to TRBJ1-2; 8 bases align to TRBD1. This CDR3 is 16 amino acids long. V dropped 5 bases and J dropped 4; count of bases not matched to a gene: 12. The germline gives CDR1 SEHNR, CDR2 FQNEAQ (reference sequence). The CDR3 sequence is CASSGSDRGGGYGYTF. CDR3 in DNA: TGTGCCAGCAGCGGATCAGACAGGGGAGGCGGCTATGGCTACACCTTC. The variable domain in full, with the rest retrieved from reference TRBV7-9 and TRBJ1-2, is DTGVSQNPRHKITKRGQNVTFRCDPISEHNRLYWYRQTLGQGPEFLTYFQNEAQLEKSRLLSDRFSAERPKGSFSTLEIQRTEQGDSAMYLCASSGSDRGGGYGYTFGSGTRLTVV.

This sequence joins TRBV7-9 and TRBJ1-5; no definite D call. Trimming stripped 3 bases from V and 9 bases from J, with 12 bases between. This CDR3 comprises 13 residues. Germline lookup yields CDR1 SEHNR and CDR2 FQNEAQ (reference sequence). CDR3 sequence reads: CASSLYQRTPQHF. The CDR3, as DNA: TGTGCCAGCAGCTTGTACCAGCGGACGCCCCAGCATTTT.

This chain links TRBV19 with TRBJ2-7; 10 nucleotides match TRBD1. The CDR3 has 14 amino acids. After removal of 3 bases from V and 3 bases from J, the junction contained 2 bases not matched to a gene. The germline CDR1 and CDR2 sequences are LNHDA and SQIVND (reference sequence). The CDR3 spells CASSMGQGNYEQYF. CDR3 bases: TGTGCCAGTAGTATGGGACAGGGGAACTACGAGCAGTACTTC.

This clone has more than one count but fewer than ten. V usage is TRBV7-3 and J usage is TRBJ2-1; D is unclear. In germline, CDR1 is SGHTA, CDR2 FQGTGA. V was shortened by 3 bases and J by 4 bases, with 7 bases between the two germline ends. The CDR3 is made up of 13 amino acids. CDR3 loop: CASSFSMYNEQFF. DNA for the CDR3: TGTGCCAGCAGCTTCTCTATGTACAATGAGCAGTTCTTC.

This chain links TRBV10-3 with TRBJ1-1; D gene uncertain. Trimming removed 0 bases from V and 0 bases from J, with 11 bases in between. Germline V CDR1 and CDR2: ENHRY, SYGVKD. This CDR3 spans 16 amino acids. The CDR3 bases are TGTGCCATCAGTGAGTCAGCGGACCTCCTGAACACTGAAGCTTTCTTT. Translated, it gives CAISESADLLNTEAFF.

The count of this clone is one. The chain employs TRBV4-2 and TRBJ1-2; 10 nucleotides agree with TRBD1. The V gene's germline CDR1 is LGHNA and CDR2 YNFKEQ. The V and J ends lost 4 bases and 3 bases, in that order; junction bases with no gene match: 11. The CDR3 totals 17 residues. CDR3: CASSPWDRGEEDYGYTF. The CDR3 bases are TGTGCCAGCAGCCCTTGGGACAGGGGTGAGGAGGACTATGGCTACACCTTC.

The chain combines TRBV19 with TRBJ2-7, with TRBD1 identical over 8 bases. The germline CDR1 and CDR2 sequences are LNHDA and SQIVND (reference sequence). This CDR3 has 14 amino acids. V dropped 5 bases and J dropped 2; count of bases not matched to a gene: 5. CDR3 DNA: TGTGCCAGTAGTTTCGGACAGGGAACCTACGAGCAGTACTTC. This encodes CASSFGQGTYEQYF.